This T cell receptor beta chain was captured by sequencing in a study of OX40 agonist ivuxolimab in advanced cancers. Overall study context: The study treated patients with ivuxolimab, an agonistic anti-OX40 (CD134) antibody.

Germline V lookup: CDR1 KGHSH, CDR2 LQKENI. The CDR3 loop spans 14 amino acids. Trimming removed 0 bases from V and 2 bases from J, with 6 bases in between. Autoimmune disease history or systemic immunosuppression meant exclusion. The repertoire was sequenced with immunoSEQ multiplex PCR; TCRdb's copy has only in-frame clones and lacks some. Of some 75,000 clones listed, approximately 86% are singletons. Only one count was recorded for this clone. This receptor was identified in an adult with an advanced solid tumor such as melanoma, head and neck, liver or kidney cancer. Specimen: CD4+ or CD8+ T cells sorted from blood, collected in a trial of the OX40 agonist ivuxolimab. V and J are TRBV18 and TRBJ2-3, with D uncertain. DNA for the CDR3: TGTGCCAGCTCACCACCCCAGAACACAGATACGCAGTATTTT. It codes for CASSPPQNTDTQYF.